The present entry profiles one TCR beta chain with its context. What this receptor recognizes is not known. Per-base quality was not reported, and no clone a single base away is much larger than it. From the cysteine through the phenylalanine, the CDR3 covers 14 amino acids. Of the read, only the CDR3 DNA is kept; its 42 bases are in frame from base 1. CDR1 and CDR2 are drawn from the germline V gene: SGDLS, YYNGEE. Trimming at the junction amounts to 4 bases on V and 5 bases on J, and the germline ends lie 12 bases apart. This entry comes from a study of blood T cell repertoires in COVID-19 (TCRdb year 2020). As for the study more broadly: Samples covering the acute and convalescent phases of COVID-19 were provided by collaborators in the United States, Italy and Spain. The prospective study material was composed of cDNA or gDNA derived from T cells, B-cell-depleted T cells, or PBMCs. Subjects who had been exposed to COVID-19, were actively infected with it, or had recovered from it provided the deeply sampled blood TCRbeta repertoires that made up the dataset. The repertoires were released in a freely available public database meant as a resource for research on the immune response to SARS-CoV-2. The samples were drawn from the first 160 participants of the ongoing ImmuneRACE study and from 950 to 1,500 subjects provided by 6 global collaborators. A de-identified subject ID, COVID-19 status, age in years and sex were almost always included in the sample metadata. Where HLA class I and class II types were available, the types were taken from metadata supplied by the sample provider, not from assay-based typing. On the study overall, not on this receptor specifically: How much clinical and demographic metadata was included differed by source and by participant, and the metadata was provided uncurated.

Participants in the prospective study were enrolled through a virtual design, were aged roughly 18 to 100 years, and lived in about 25 United States geographic areas. In the prospective study, cohorts were assigned on the basis of participant-reported clinical history obtained from a screening survey and a study questionnaire. Mobile phlebotomists in the prospective study collected whole blood, serum and a nasopharyngeal or oropharyngeal swab from every participant. Additional blood draws and questionnaires over an approximately two-month period could optionally be provided by prospective study participants. Before DNA extraction, blood samples from the prospective study were shipped at room temperature or frozen. TCRbeta CDR3 regions were amplified from genomic DNA using the immunoSEQ Assay, a bias-controlled multiplex PCR. The paper's processing steps were these. The number of nucleated cells in each sample was estimated from the amplification of reference gene primers within the assay. To quantify the absolute abundance of each unique TCRbeta CDR3 rearrangement, sequence reads were collapsed and filtered. For each sample, productive Simpson clonality was calculated by taking the square root of Simpson's diversity index across productive rearrangements. TCRdb obtained this table from immuneACCESS and retained in-frame rearrangements with V and J assigned. These tables miss some clones; where compared with another copy, unresolved V genes account for less than half of the shortfall, and the remainder is unexplained. D and trimming were read from the DNA, whereas the V and J calls and clone size are those reported in that table. The sample records about 140,000 clones, about four fifths of which are singletons. The leading ten clones occupy about 5.5% of the sample.

This clonotype originated in a man aged 35-49 years with acute COVID-19. Sequenced input: PBMCs or T cells enriched from blood (not recorded which). The chain employs TRBV9 and TRBJ1-4; 5 matching bases give a weak D call of TRBD1. The CDR3 region: CASSPRGANEKLFF. The nucleotide sequence is given as TGTGCCAGCAGCCCCCGTGGGGCAAATGAAAAACTGTTTTTT.